The entry below gives a single T cell receptor beta chain sequence along with its context. Its antigen is undetermined. The data belong to a study of cytomegalovirus exposure and HLA in healthy donors. Study-wide background: One earlier analysis, a look at 150 million to 200 million T cells, found some 100 million unique TCR beta sequences. HLA-typed donors were the source of some 85 million unique TCRs, which an early data release held.

Study-wide results and limits: Specificity for CMV antigens was confirmed in vitro for a few of the CMV-associated chains. According to the study, 160 or so TCR beta chains were cytomegalovirus-associated.

Primers for the PCR totalled 60 Vbeta and 13 Jbeta. TCRdb's table, derived via immunoSEQ multiplex PCR, lists solely in-frame clones and lacks some. This table holds some 200,000 clones, about 85% found once. This clonotype originated in a man aged 50-59 years in good health and CMV-seronegative. Sequenced material: PBMCs.

CDR3 loop: CASSQAFTALNTEAFF. The CDR3 DNA follows: TGCGCCAGCAGCCAAGCTTTTACAGCTTTGAACACTGAAGCTTTCTTT. The chain joins TRBV4-3 to TRBJ1-1; unclear D gene. Germline lookup yields CDR1 LGHNA and CDR2 YSLEER. With 1 base removed from V and 0 bases from J, the gap between germline ends came to 12 bases. The CDR3 spans 16 residues.